This TCR beta chain derives from a study of cytomegalovirus exposure and HLA in healthy donors. Study-wide results and caveats: Altogether, 164 TCR beta chains were recorded as cytomegalovirus-associated. Per a prior analysis, the majority of TCR beta V segments were productive roughly 90% or roughly 30% of the time. When a later analysis compared HLA-associated TCR beta chains with equally common others, the HLA-associated chains turned out to be more clonally expanded and to have lower generation probabilities. Sequencing had likely introduced a cluster of highly shared sequence variants as an artifact.

As regards this clone: What it recognizes is unknown.

Trimming took 8 bases from V and 4 from J, leaving 27 bases between them. The CDR3 length is 17 residues. Germline V gene sequence: CDR1 ENHRY, CDR2 SYGVKD. The study ran its PCR with 60 Vbeta and 13 Jbeta primers. The method was immunoSEQ multiplex PCR; TCRdb's version includes in-frame clones alone and lacks a portion of them. The table has fewer than 200,000 clones, approximately 78% seen once; the top ten hold 0.95% to 1%. The clonotype comes from a girl under 10 years old in good health and CMV-seropositive. This chain uses TRBV10-3 with TRBJ2-7, with D maybe TRBD2 (6 bases). Sample: PBMCs. CDR3 loop: CAIWGRKERVGLYEQYF. CDR3 in DNA: TGTGCCATCTGGGGGAGAAAGGAGCGGGTGGGGCTGTACGAGCAGTACTTC.